This T cell receptor beta chain comes out of a study of blood T cell repertoires in COVID-19. Study overall: Acute and convalescent COVID-19 samples came from the United States, Italy and Spain.

The CDR3 is made up of 15 amino acids. Germline CDR1 is SEHNR and CDR2 is FQNEAQ (reference sequence). With 5 bases clipped from V and 0 bases from J, the junction kept 7 bases outside the gene matches. TCRdb's table, derived via immunoSEQ multiplex PCR, lists solely in-frame clones and lacks some. Among under 200,000 clones, 65% to 85% were seen once, and the ten largest hold 15% to 20%. The TCR sequence derives from a woman in her 70s who had recovered from COVID-19. The rearrangement joins TRBV7-9 to TRBJ2-7, with 7 bases matching TRBD1. The specimen was peripheral blood. CDR3 amino acids: CASSARTGASYEQYF. In DNA, the CDR3 is TGTGCCAGCAGCGCCCGGACAGGCGCCTCCTACGAGCAGTACTTC.